This T cell receptor beta chain derives from a study of T-cell memory formation after mild COVID-19. In germline, CDR1 is SGHRS, CDR2 YFSETQ. The CDR3 is 18 residues long. The V gene end was trimmed by 4 bases and the J gene end by 5 bases; junction bases not matched to a gene: 10. This clonotype was picked up a small number of times. MiXCR, run by TCRdb on the 5' RACE reads, gives a single entry per CDR3 protein. Of under 300,000 distinct CDR3 sequences listed, 7.5% to 9.5% were seen once; the top ten hold approximately 22%. Sequencing used PBMCs or a T cell subset sorted from them (not recorded which). This sequence was found in a man between 18 and 35 years old who had mild COVID-19 (a few samples of this study predate the infection). Cell type and time point are not known. This chain uses TRBV5-1 with TRBJ2-2; 14 bases match TRBD2. The CDR3 DNA reads as TGCGCCAGCAGCCCCCGGACTAGCGGGGGGCCGAGGACCGGGGAGCTGTTTTTT. It specifies CASSPRTSGGPRTGELFF. Supplemented by reference TRBV5-1 and TRBJ2-2, the full variable domain reads KAGVTQTPRYLIKTRGQQVTLSCSPISGHRSVSWYQQTPGQGLQFLFEYFSETQRNKGNFPGRFSGRQFSNSRSEMNVSTLELGDSALYLCASSPRTSGGPRTGELFFGEGSRLTVL.